The source of this TCR beta chain is a study of T cell repertoires in cytomegalovirus infection. Overall study results and limits: Public TCR beta family frequency separated CMV-and-HLA carriers, including in an independent cohort. There were HLA-C-restricted CMV-specific TCR beta clonotypes dominating the ex vivo response.

Via MiXCR, TCRdb re-called the reads, giving one row per CDR3 protein. The table has 500,000 to 600,000 distinct CDR3 sequences, approximately 17% seen once. In this sample, this clonotype turned up many times. The antigen remains undetermined. Sequenced material: CD8+ T cells from PBMCs. The clonotype was recovered from a human donor in good health (CMV status not recorded). Some clones in this sample may be carry-over from other donors' samples.

The DNA of the CDR3 is TGTGCCAGCAGCTTAGAAAGGGTATCATACACGGGGGATACGCAGTATTTT. This translates into CASSLERVSYTGDTQYF. This chain connects TRBV11-2 to TRBJ2-3, with D possibly TRBD2 on 5 matching bases. With 0 bases removed from V and 6 bases from J, the gap between germline ends came to 19 bases. Per the germline V gene, CDR1 is SGHAT and CDR2 is FQNNGV. There are 17 residues in the CDR3.